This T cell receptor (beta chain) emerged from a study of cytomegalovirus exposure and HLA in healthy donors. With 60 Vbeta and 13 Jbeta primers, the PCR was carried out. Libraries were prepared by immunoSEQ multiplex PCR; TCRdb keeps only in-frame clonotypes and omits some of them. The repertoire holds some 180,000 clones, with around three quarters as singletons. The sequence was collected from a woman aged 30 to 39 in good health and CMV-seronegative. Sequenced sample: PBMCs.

The CDR3: CASSLAVGGQTHTDTQYF. The CDR3 bases are TGTGCCAGCAGCTTAGCGGTGGGGGGGCAAACGCACACAGATACGCAGTATTTT. The chain couples TRBV11-2 to TRBJ2-3; D may be TRBD2 (7 bases). V was shortened by 1 base and J by 2 bases, with 19 bases between the two germline ends. CDR1 and CDR2 from the germline V gene are SGHAT and FQNNGV. This CDR3 has 18 residues.